A single sample gave rise to the 3 T cell receptor beta chains below, sequenced in a study of CD8 T cells in ankylosing spondylitis (dated 2017 in TCRdb). Libraries were built with 5' RACE. This sample was sequenced with an Illumina HiSeq 2500. Through fastp at Q25 and MiXCR, TCRdb rebuilt clones from the public reads, retaining in-frame beta chains. Duplicate CDR3 protein sequences are folded into a single record with the most common DNA and genes. The sample has around 150,000 distinct CDR3 sequences on record, 11% of them singletons. 25% to 35% of the sample comes from the top ten. Material for sequencing was blood, either unsorted or a sorted T cell fraction (not recorded which). Receptors originate from a male donor with ankylosing spondylitis or in good health (not recorded which).

This clonotype was counted at least ten times. The rearrangement uses TRBV5-1 and TRBJ1-5, with a weak D call TRBD1 (5 bases). Germline V gene lookup returns CDR1 SGHRS and CDR2 YFSETQ. The V end was cut by 1 base, the J end by 3 bases, with 14 bases between. The CDR3 loop spans 16 amino acids. CDR3 sequence (DNA): TGCGCCAGCAGCTTGACCCCCGGACATAACAATCAGCCCCAGCATTTT. This sequence encodes CASSLTPGHNNQPQHF. The full variable domain, in which reference TRBV5-1 and TRBJ1-5 provide the parts outside the CDR3, is KAGVTQTPRYLIKTRGQQVTLSCSPISGHRSVSWYQQTPGQGLQFLFEYFSETQRNKGNFPGRFSGRQFSNSRSEMNVSTLELGDSALYLCASSLTPGHNNQPQHFGDGTRLSIL.

The V gene is TRBV6-1, the J gene TRBJ1-2; TRBD1 matches at 7 bases. The CDR3 covers 14 residues. V was pared by 5 bases and J by 6 bases, with 9 bases of the junction left unmatched. CDR1 MNHNS and CDR2 SASEGT come from the germline V gene. DNA of the CDR3: TGTGCCAGCAGTCGGACAGGCGGCAGCCATGGCTACACCTTC. It translates to CASSRTGGSHGYTF.

The sample holds many counts of this clonotype. The gene calls are TRBV10-3 and TRBJ1-2; 8 positions match TRBD1. After removal of 4 bases from V and 2 bases from J, the junction contained 6 bases not matched to a gene. The CDR3 totals 15 residues. From germline, CDR1 is ENHRY and CDR2 SYGVKD. The CDR3 sequence is CAISGGQGRNYGYTF. CDR3 DNA: TGTGCCATCAGTGGAGGACAGGGACGGAACTATGGCTACACCTTC.